This T cell receptor beta chain was recovered during a study of technical replicates of blood from several donors. The repertoire was sequenced with immunoSEQ multiplex PCR; TCRdb's copy has only in-frame clones and lacks some. The sample comprises 7,500 to 9,500 clones, 85% to 90% of which are singletons, and 9% to 13% rests with the top ten. This clone was counted a few times. CDR3 length: 17 amino acids. Germline loops: CDR1 SNHLY, CDR2 FYNNEI. Germline trimming cut 4 bases from V and 3 bases from J; bases unmatched to any gene: 8. The sample was PBMCs. This chain uses TRBV2 with TRBJ2-2; TRBD2 agrees at 10 bases. The source of this sequence is a human donor in good health. CDR3: CASSATGLAEDTGELFF. CDR3 nucleotides: TGTGCCAGCAGTGCCACCGGACTAGCGGAGGACACCGGGGAGCTGTTTTTT.